This note documents a single T cell receptor beta chain sequence. This specimen comes from a study of blood T cell repertoires in COVID-19. Overall study: Both acute and convalescent COVID-19 samples were obtained from the United States, Italy and Spain. T cells, B-cell-depleted T cells, or PBMCs provided the cDNA or gDNA that served as material.

Original processing methods: Reference gene primers were amplified, and this amplification served to estimate nucleated cell counts. Some clones are missing from TCRdb's copy, which holds only in-frame ones; the method was immunoSEQ multiplex PCR. V, J and clone size reflect that table, while D and trimming were determined from the DNA. The table lists approximately 160,000 clones, about 90% of them singletons, with approximately 4% in the top ten. CDR1 and CDR2 (germline): MGHRA, YSYEKL. The CDR3 runs 16 residues. With 2 bases clipped from V and 3 bases from J, the junction kept 7 bases outside the gene matches.

The material sequenced was peripheral blood. The chain employs TRBV4-1 and TRBJ1-2; 9 nucleotides match TRBD1. This clonotype was obtained from a woman in her seventies with acute or convalescent COVID-19. This CDR3 reads CASSQTAQGAYYGYTF. DNA of the CDR3: TGCGCCAGCAGCCAAACAGCACAGGGGGCCTACTATGGCTACACCTTC.